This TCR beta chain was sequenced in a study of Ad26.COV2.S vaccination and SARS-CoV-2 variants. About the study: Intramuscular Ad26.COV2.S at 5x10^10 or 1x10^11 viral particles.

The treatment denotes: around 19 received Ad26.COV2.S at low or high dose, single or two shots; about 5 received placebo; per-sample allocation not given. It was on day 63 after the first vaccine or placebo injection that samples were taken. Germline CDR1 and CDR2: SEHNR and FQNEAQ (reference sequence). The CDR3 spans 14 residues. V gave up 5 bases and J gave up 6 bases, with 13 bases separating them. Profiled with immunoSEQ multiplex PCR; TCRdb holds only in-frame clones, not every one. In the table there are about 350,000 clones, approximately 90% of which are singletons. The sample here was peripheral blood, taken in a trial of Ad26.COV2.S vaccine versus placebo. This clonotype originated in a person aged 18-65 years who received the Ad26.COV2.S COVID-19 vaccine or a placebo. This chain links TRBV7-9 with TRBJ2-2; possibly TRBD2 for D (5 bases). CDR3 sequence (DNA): TGTGCCAGCAGCACCACTAGAAGTTCCGGGGAGCTGTTTTTT. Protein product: CASSTTRSSGELFF. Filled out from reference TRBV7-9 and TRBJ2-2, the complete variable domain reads DTGVSQNPRHKITKRGQNVTFRCDPISEHNRLYWYRQTLGQGPEFLTYFQNEAQLEKSRLLSDRFSAERPKGSFSTLEIQRTEQGDSAMYLCASSTTRSSGELFFGEGSRLTVL.